This TCR beta chain was captured by sequencing in a study of T cell responses to AZD1222 COVID-19 vaccine. This CDR3 contains 16 residues. CDR1 is SGHNT, CDR2 YENEEA, per germline. The V end lost 1 base, the J end lost 0 bases, and 12 bases lay between the germline ends. Method: immunoSEQ multiplex PCR; TCRdb's copy keeps in-frame clones and lacks some. The sample carries tens of thousands of clones, 90% to 95% recorded once. A single count supports this clone. Its antigen is still unknown. General study points: Spike-specific TCR breadth and depth grew following two AZD1222 doses. With dominance at 160-218 and 743-854, vaccine-associated CD4 TCRs spanned spike. In a largely white British group with more females than males, clonal diversity was possibly underestimated.

This clonotype originated in an adult who received the AZD1222 COVID-19 vaccine. The chain has TRBV11-3 and TRBJ1-1; D is ambiguous. Sequences were derived from peripheral blood, sampled 28 days after the second AZD1222 dose. The DNA of the CDR3 is TGTGCCAGCAGCTTAGGGACCAGGAGACTGAACACTGAAGCTTTCTTT. Protein sequence: CASSLGTRRLNTEAFF.